Shown below are 16 T cell receptor beta chains from a single sample sequenced in a study of control samples from healthy donors and cancer patients (TCRdb year 2020). Libraries came from the immunoSEQ multiplex PCR assay. Sourced from immuneACCESS, this table was stored by TCRdb with only in-frame sequences that have V and J called. A share of the clones is absent; for the studies checked, an unresolved V gene accounts for under half, and the remainder has no known explanation. This sample lists roughly 150,000 clones; roughly 88% were detected once. The ten largest clones take up 1.7% of the sample. The material sequenced was blood. All receptors come from a man between 18 and 35 years old in good health.

The chain couples TRBV4-1 to TRBJ2-7, with 8 bases lining up with TRBD1. V shed 4 bases and J 6 bases; nucleotides not matched to a gene: 8. Germline values: CDR1 MGHRA, CDR2 YSYEKL. This CDR3 region has 14 residues. CDR3 DNA: TGCGCCAGCAGCCTCGCAGGGGGCCCGGGCGAGCAGTACTTC. This sequence encodes CASSLAGGPGEQYF.

The J gene is TRBJ1-2, the V gene TRBV24-1, with a weak D call TRBD1 (5 bases). Trimming took off 5 bases at V and 0 bases at J, with 9 bases between the two ends. The germline CDR1 and CDR2 sequences are KGHDR and SFDVKD. The CDR3 consists of 14 residues. The CDR3 sequence: CATSGGTTNYGYTF. Here the CDR3 DNA reads TGTGCCACCAGTGGGGGCACGACTAACTATGGCTACACCTTC.

This chain uses TRBV18 with TRBJ1-5; 7 bases are shared with TRBD1. This CDR3 has 18 residues. J was trimmed by 1 base and V by 4 bases; bases with no gene match: 13. Germline V gene sequence: CDR1 KGHSH, CDR2 LQKENI. This CDR3 is CASSRVVSGGGSNQPQHF. The CDR3 DNA follows: TGTGCCAGCTCACGGGTTGTATCAGGGGGTGGAAGCAATCAGCCCCAGCATTTT.

V is TRBV5-1 and J is TRBJ2-1; D uncertain. Germline assignment: CDR1 SGHRS and CDR2 YFSETQ. This CDR3 spans 13 amino acids. V was trimmed by 1 base and J by 5 bases, leaving 7 bases between them. The CDR3 nucleotides read TGCGCCAGCAGCTTGTATGGAAACAATGAGCAGTTCTTC. It encodes CASSLYGNNEQFF.

The V gene is TRBV5-4, the J gene TRBJ1-4; possibly TRBD1 for D (6 bases). Trimming pared 3 bases from V and 4 bases from J, leaving 10 bases between. This CDR3 spans 14 amino acids. Germline CDR1 and CDR2: SGHNT and YYREEE (reference sequence). In DNA form, the CDR3 reads TGTGCCAGCAGCTCGGACAGCCTTAATGAAAAACTGTTTTTT. This gives the protein CASSSDSLNEKLFF. The complete variable domain, with remaining parts taken from reference TRBV5-4 and TRBJ1-4, reads ETGVTQSPTHLIKTRGQQVTLRCSSQSGHNTVSWYQQALGQGPQFIFQYYREEENGRGNFPPRFSGLQFPNYSSELNVNALELDDSALYLCASSSDSLNEKLFFGSGTQLSVL.

The chain has TRBV2 and TRBJ1-6; no clear D. Per the germline V gene, CDR1 is SNHLY and CDR2 is FYNNEI. CDR3 size: 15 residues. V was pared by 8 bases and J by 0 bases, with 11 bases between. The CDR3 sequence: CASLLISSYNSPLHF. Written as DNA, the CDR3 is TGTGCCAGCCTCCTAATTAGCTCCTATAATTCACCCCTCCACTTT. Together with reference TRBV2 and TRBJ1-6, the CDR3 gives the full variable domain: EPEVTQTPSHQVTQMGQEVILRCVPISNHLYFYWYRQILGQKVEFLVSFYNNEISEKSEIFDDQFSVERPDGSNFTLKIRSTKLEDSAMYFCASLLISSYNSPLHFGNGTRLTVT.

CDR3: CASSYSQGSSYEQYF. As DNA, the CDR3 is TGTGCCAGCAGTTACTCCCAGGGGAGCTCCTACGAGCAGTACTTC. The rearrangement joins TRBV6-5 to TRBJ2-7, with D possibly being TRBD1 (6 bases). Between the trimmed V and J ends, which lost 0 bases and 0 bases, there was a span of 9 bases. The germline gives CDR1 MNHEY, CDR2 SVGAGI. This CDR3 is built from 15 residues.

The table lists this clone with a count of one. The chain combines TRBV28 with TRBJ2-7, with D unresolved. Germline loops: CDR1 MDHEN, CDR2 SYDVKM. The germline V and J ends were trimmed by 7 bases and 10 bases, with 17 bases remaining between them. This CDR3 has 12 amino acids. CDR3 bases: TGTGCCAGCAAAACCCCGTCCCAGCGCCAGTACTTC. Its translation is CASKTPSQRQYF.

The chain recombines TRBV14 with TRBJ2-7; the D gene is possibly TRBD1 (5 bases). V gave up 1 base and J gave up 6 bases, with 13 bases separating them. Germline CDR1 reads SGHDN; CDR2 reads FVKESK. This CDR3 region has 14 residues. In DNA, the CDR3 is TGTGCCAGCAGCCAAGGGGCAGGGTCCGTCGAGCAGTACTTC. Protein sequence: CASSQGAGSVEQYF.

This chain joins TRBV12-3 or TRBV12-4 and TRBJ2-5; the D gene is possibly TRBD1 (5 bases). The CDR3 covers 12 residues. The V and J ends lost 6 bases and 9 bases respectively, with 14 bases between them. This CDR3 reads CASSSAIRAQYF. CDR3 DNA: TGTGCCAGCAGCTCCGCAATCAGGGCCCAGTACTTC.

The rearrangement links TRBV2 to TRBJ1-3; D is ambiguous. The ends were cut back, 3 bases at V and 0 bases at J, with 6 bases in the middle. The CDR3 spans 14 residues. The germline gives CDR1 SNHLY, CDR2 FYNNEI. In DNA, the CDR3 is TGTGCCAGCAGTGACAGACCCTCTGGAAACACCATATATTTT. It translates to CASSDRPSGNTIYF.

V and J are TRBV27 and TRBJ1-6; the D is unclear. This CDR3 has 14 amino acids. The V gene lost 3 bases and the J gene lost 7 bases, with 10 bases spanning the gap. Per the germline V gene, CDR1 is MNHEY and CDR2 is SMNVEV (reference sequence). The CDR3 loop is CASSFGGENSPLHF. The CDR3 DNA is TGTGCCAGCAGTTTTGGAGGTGAGAATTCACCCCTCCACTTT.

CDR3 in DNA: TGTGCCAGCAGCTTGACATCCCGCGAGACCCAGTACTTC. Translated: CASSLTSRETQYF. The chain carries TRBV5-5 and TRBJ2-5, with D unclear. Trimming cost V 1 base and J 5 bases, with 9 bases left between them. Germline lookup yields CDR1 SGHKS and CDR2 YYEKEE (reference sequence). The CDR3 is made up of 13 amino acids.

The rearrangement links TRBV27 to TRBJ1-1; D is uncertain. The CDR3 runs to 13 residues. The germline V and J ends were trimmed by 2 bases and 10 bases, with 14 bases remaining between them. Germline lookup yields CDR1 MNHEY and CDR2 SMNVEV (reference sequence). The CDR3 DNA reads TGTGCCAGCAGTTTAGATCTGTTTGCCGGAGCTTTCTTT. Its translation: CASSLDLFAGAFF.

The chain combines TRBV19 with TRBJ1-5, with 10 bases lining up with TRBD1. The CDR3 sequence is 15 residues long. Germline trimming cut 2 bases from V and 5 bases from J; bases unmatched to any gene: 3. Germline V lookup: CDR1 LNHDA, CDR2 SQIVND (reference sequence). CDR3: CASSILGTGDQPQHF. CDR3 nucleotides: TGTGCCAGTAGTATACTAGGGACAGGGGATCAGCCCCAGCATTTT.

The V and J genes are TRBV10-3 and TRBJ1-2, with 8 bases matching TRBD1. The CDR3 consists of 11 residues. Germline trimming cut 6 bases from V and 8 bases from J; bases unmatched to any gene: 2. Looked up from germline, CDR1 is ENHRY and CDR2 is SYGVKD. As DNA, the CDR3 is TGTGCCATCAGAGGGACAGGAGGCTACACCTTC. Its translation: CAIRGTGGYTF.